The clone carrying this TCR beta chain was counted a few times. The sample's time point: newly diagnosed GD, antithyroid drugs for less than 3 months. PBMC-derived RNA was used for the TCR library. The data originate from a study of regulatory T cells in long-lasting Graves disease. Arm-PCR with iRepertoire HTBI primers amplified the CDR3 regions for these TCR beta libraries. TCRdb processed the multiplex PCR reads anew with MiXCR; each CDR3 protein has one entry. The sample yields 530,000 or so distinct CDR3 sequences, 15% to 20% seen once. The sample was also linked to a second study, of T cells in Graves' hyperthyroidism and ophthalmopathy. According to that study: No ophthalmopathy progression within 18 months constituted stable Graves' hyperthyroidism. Within blood appeared most thyroid clonotypes that had expanded above 0.001.

Specimen: peripheral blood mononuclear cells (PBMCs), collected at new diagnosis, from a patient treated with antithyroid drugs. The source is a man between 18 and 35 years old with Graves disease.

Written as DNA, the CDR3 is TGTGCCAGCAGTTTTGGGGCAACTTTCTTT. The encoded protein is CASSFGATFF. The chain employs TRBV12-3 or TRBV12-4 and TRBJ1-1; D is perhaps TRBD1 (5 bases). Trimming pared 3 bases from V and 12 bases from J, leaving 8 bases between. The CDR3 is 10 amino acids.